This record covers a single TCR beta chain. Its cognate antigen is unknown. This CDR3 spans 16 amino acids. Germline loops: CDR1 SGDLS, CDR2 YYNGEE. V was shortened by 3 bases and J by 5 bases, with 20 bases between the two germline ends. This specimen comes from a study of cytomegalovirus exposure and HLA in healthy donors. The study's findings and limits: Cytomegalovirus-associated TCR beta chains were listed, numbering roughly 150. Common viral pathogens seemed, in a later analysis, to connect with several of the most significant clusters.

Use of 60 Vbeta and 13 Jbeta primers characterized the PCR. The repertoire was sequenced with immunoSEQ multiplex PCR; TCRdb's copy has only in-frame clones and lacks some. Of approximately 150,000 clones listed, nearly 85% were seen once; the top ten hold around 3.2%. Source material: PBMCs. This sequence joins TRBV9 and TRBJ2-5; perhaps TRBD1 as D (5 bases). The origin of this receptor is a male donor in good health and CMV-seronegative. In nucleotides, the CDR3 is TGTGCCAGCAGCGAGGGGCAGGGAAGTCTCGGGGAGACCCAGTACTTC. Translation gives CASSEGQGSLGETQYF. Using reference TRBV9 and TRBJ2-5 for the parts outside the CDR3, the full variable domain is DSGVTQTPKHLITATGQRVTLRCSPRSGDLSVYWYQQSLDQGLQFLIQYYNGEERAKGNILERFSAQQFPDLHSELNLSSLELGDSALYFCASSEGQGSLGETQYFGPGTRLLVL.